These 5 T cell receptor beta chains originate from one sample sequenced in a study of blood T cell repertoires in COVID-19. TCRdb's table, derived via immunoSEQ multiplex PCR, lists solely in-frame clones and lacks some. The sample lists roughly 100,000 clones, around 85% seen once, with 20% to 30% in the top ten. Sequencing was done on a sample of peripheral blood. All receptors come from an elderly man with active or convalescent COVID-19.

The chain uses TRBV3-1 (or the pseudogene TRBV3-2) and TRBJ2-7; weak D call: TRBD1 (5 bases). Germline CDR1 and CDR2: LGHDT and YNNKEL (reference sequence). This CDR3 is 15 amino acids long. Trimming took off 4 bases at V and 2 bases at J, with 15 bases between the two ends. CDR3 sequence reads: CASSPDRSLTYEQYF. CDR3 DNA sequence: TGTGCCAGCAGCCCCGACAGATCGTTGACCTACGAGCAGTACTTC.

V is TRBV24-1 and J is TRBJ2-2; 8 positions match TRBD1. The CDR3 is made up of 13 amino acids. CDR1 KGHDR and CDR2 SFDVKD come from the germline V gene. Trimming took 7 bases from V and 5 from J; bases not matched to a gene: 2. The CDR3 DNA follows: TGTGCCACCAGGCAGGGGGCGACCGGGGAGCTGTTTTTT. This translates into CATRQGATGELFF.

The chain couples TRBV14 to TRBJ2-2; no clear D gene. The CDR3 loop spans 15 amino acids. V was trimmed by 0 bases and J by 5 bases, leaving 10 bases between them. The germline V gene encodes CDR1 SGHDN and CDR2 FVKESK. The CDR3 here is CASSQEGIRTGELFF. For the CDR3, the DNA is TGTGCCAGCAGCCAAGAGGGCATACGAACCGGGGAGCTGTTTTTT.

The gene calls are TRBV7-9 and TRBJ1-3; no firm D call. Germline V CDR1 and CDR2: SEHNR, FQNEAQ (reference sequence). The germline V and J ends were trimmed by 1 base and 0 bases, with 10 bases remaining between them. The CDR3 consists of 16 residues. CDR3 bases: TGTGCCAGCAGCTTAGTGGGCCAGCCCTCTGGAAACACCATATATTTT. Translating gives CASSLVGQPSGNTIYF.

Comment on this clone: Other DNA variants within this sample encode the same CDR3. The J gene is TRBJ1-4, the V gene TRBV5-6; D not resolved. The V gene's germline CDR1 is SGHDT and CDR2 YYEEEE. The length of the CDR3 is 13 residues. The ends were cut back, 0 bases at V and 8 bases at J, with 8 bases in the middle. CDR3 nucleotide sequence: TGTGCCAGCAGCTTGGTAGGCGGCGAAAAACTGTTTTTT. As protein: CASSLVGGEKLFF.